This T cell receptor beta chain was found in a study of CD8+ T cells in alopecia areata. Study background: Patients in the study were on tofacitinib for 6 to 18 months, then off it for 6 months.

This clone was detected only a few times. Its matching antigen is unknown. RNA was extracted and reverse transcribed into cDNA as the sequencing template. Generated by immunoSEQ multiplex PCR, the TCRdb table keeps only in-frame clones and is missing some. The sample lists some 130,000 clones, almost 50% occurring once. Regarding the study as a whole: Lesional tissue from the scalp (especially in alopecia totalis/universalis) showed higher clonality than normal scalp.

The source was CD8+ T cells sorted from blood, collected at week 0. The clonotype originates from a human donor with alopecia areata.

The CDR3 coding sequence is TGTGCCAGCAGTTACGTGGGGGGGAATGAGCAGTTCTTC. It encodes CASSYVGGNEQFF. The chain links TRBV6-5 to TRBJ2-1; 7 nucleotides agree with TRBD2. The CDR3 runs 13 residues. V gave up 2 bases and J gave up 7 bases; unmatched junction bases: 2. The germline gives CDR1 MNHEY, CDR2 SVGAGI.